Below are 19 T cell receptor beta chains sequenced from a single sample in a study of blood T cell repertoires in COVID-19. Sequenced by immunoSEQ multiplex PCR; TCRdb stores in-frame clones only, minus some. The sample gives a few hundred thousand clones, approximately 90% of which show up once; 0.99% is in the top ten. Material: peripheral blood. These receptors came from a woman between 40 and 55 years old who had recovered from COVID-19.

The genes are TRBV11-2 and TRBJ1-2; possibly TRBD1 for D (6 bases). V shed 3 bases and J shed 7 bases, with 15 bases lying between them. The CDR3 covers 14 residues. The germline V gene has CDR1 SGHAT and CDR2 FQNNGV. The CDR3: CASSLDPTTGGYTF. The CDR3 DNA follows: TGTGCCAGCAGCTTGGACCCCACGACAGGTGGCTACACCTTC.

This sequence joins TRBV3-1 (or the pseudogene TRBV3-2) and TRBJ2-7; 12 nucleotides agree with TRBD2. Germline V CDR1 and CDR2: LGHDT, YNNKEL (reference sequence). The CDR3 sequence is 16 residues long. J lost 5 bases, V lost 3 bases, and 8 bases had no gene match. The CDR3 DNA reads TGTGCCAGCAGCCATAAACTAGCGGGAGGAGGGGACGAGCAGTACGTC. This codes for CASSHKLAGGGDEQYV.

The genes are TRBV2 and TRBJ2-3, with TRBD1 matching over 7 bases. V was pared by 6 bases and J by 3 bases, with 12 bases of the junction left unmatched. From germline, CDR1 is SNHLY and CDR2 FYNNEI. CDR3 length: 16 residues. The CDR3 nucleotides read TGTGCCAGCAGCCCCGGGACAGCCCGAGTGACAGATACGCAGTATTTT. Protein: CASSPGTARVTDTQYF.

The V gene is TRBV4-1, the J gene TRBJ2-3, with 8 bases matching TRBD2. The CDR3 spans 16 residues. Germline V gene data show CDR1 as MGHRA and CDR2 as YSYEKL. The J segment lost 1 base and the V segment lost 3 bases, leaving 6 bases of the junction unmatched. CDR3 residues: CASSHGAGEGTDTQYF. CDR3 DNA sequence: TGCGCCAGCAGCCATGGAGCGGGAGAAGGCACAGATACGCAGTATTTT.

This sequence joins TRBV29-1 and TRBJ2-1; a possible D gene is TRBD2 (6 bases). CDR1 and CDR2 (germline): SQVTM, ANQGSEA. The CDR3 covers 14 residues. The V and J ends lost 7 bases and 0 bases respectively, with 13 bases between them. CDR3 nucleotide sequence: TGCAGCGCTTCTGGGGGAGGCTCCTACAATGAGCAGTTCTTC. Protein sequence: CSASGGGSYNEQFF.

The genes are TRBV7-9 and TRBJ1-2; possibly TRBD1 for D (5 bases). With 7 bases removed from V and 2 bases from J, the gap between germline ends came to 23 bases. Germline assignment: CDR1 SEHNR and CDR2 FQNEAQ (reference sequence). The CDR3 loop spans 17 amino acids. CDR3 nucleotides: TGTGCCAGCACACTATATGGGTCGGAGGGGTTGAACTATGGCTACACCTTC. Translating it yields CASTLYGSEGLNYGYTF.

This chain links TRBV14 with TRBJ1-2; D remains unclear. Trimming cost V 3 bases and J 2 bases, with 7 bases left between them. Germline V gene data show CDR1 as SGHDN and CDR2 as FVKESK. The CDR3 is 13 amino acids. The CDR3 nucleotides read TGTGCCAGCAGCCAGGTCAGGAACTATGGCTACACCTTC. It translates to CASSQVRNYGYTF.

This clone was seen only once. This chain links TRBV9 with TRBJ1-4; D gene ambiguous. There are 16 residues in the CDR3. Germline CDR1 SGDLS, CDR2 YYNGEE. V lost 4 bases to trimming and J lost 5 bases, with 18 bases between them. CDR3 in DNA: TGTGCCAGCAGCCCCATGGGTCGCGGGTGGAATGAAAAACTGTTTTTT. It is translated as CASSPMGRGWNEKLFF.

This clone was detected a few times. The chain has TRBV6-5 and TRBJ1-6; the match to TRBD1 covers 8 bases. Germline loops: CDR1 MNHEY, CDR2 SVGAGI. This CDR3 spans 13 amino acids. The trim removed 9 bases at V and 5 bases at J, leaving 3 bases unmatched. The CDR3 bases are TGTGCCAGTCGACAGGGGAATAATTCACCCCTCCACTTT. Protein product: CASRQGNNSPLHF.

J is TRBJ2-2 and V is TRBV9; D ambiguous. V was shortened by 4 bases and J by 6 bases, with 7 bases between the two germline ends. The CDR3 spans 12 residues. Germline CDR1 SGDLS, CDR2 YYNGEE. The CDR3 DNA reads TGTGCCAGCAGCCCCATTGCCGGGGAGCTGTTTTTT. This encodes CASSPIAGELFF.

This chain connects TRBV9 to TRBJ2-5, with D unclear. The CDR3 has 14 residues. Trimming pared 4 bases from V and 1 base from J, leaving 11 bases between. Germline V lookup: CDR1 SGDLS, CDR2 YYNGEE. The DNA of the CDR3 is TGTGCCAGCAGCCTGTTGGGCTCCCAAGAGACCCAGTACTTC. As protein: CASSLLGSQETQYF.

A remark on this clone: Other DNA sequences of this sample code for an identical CDR3. CDR3 loop: CASSPGTATNEKLFF. DNA of the CDR3: TGTGCCAGTAGCCCTGGGACAGCAACTAATGAAAAACTGTTTTTT. This chain joins TRBV19 and TRBJ1-4; 7 bases match TRBD1. This CDR3 is built from 15 residues. Germline CDR1 and CDR2: LNHDA and SQIVND (reference sequence). Unmatched junction bases numbered 4, after V lost 6 bases and J lost 0 bases.

The chain carries TRBV7-6 and TRBJ2-5, with D possibly TRBD1 on 6 matching bases. The V gene lost 5 bases and the J gene lost 5 bases, with 27 bases spanning the gap. This CDR3 region has 18 residues. Per germline, CDR1 SGHVS and CDR2 FNYEAQ. The CDR3: CASSAGILGQNHRETQYF. DNA of the CDR3: TGTGCCAGCAGCGCAGGGATCCTTGGACAGAATCATAGGGAGACCCAGTACTTC.

The chain combines TRBV7-9 with TRBJ1-4, with D possibly TRBD1 on 5 matching bases. This CDR3 region has 12 residues. Per germline, CDR1 SEHNR and CDR2 FQNEAQ (reference sequence). Trimming removed 9 bases at V and 8 bases at J, with 13 bases between. The CDR3 spells CASGAWTEKLFF. The CDR3 DNA follows: TGTGCCAGTGGGGCCTGGACCGAAAAACTGTTTTTT. Supplemented by reference TRBV7-9 and TRBJ1-4, the full variable domain reads DTGVSQNPRHKITKRGQNVTFRCDPISEHNRLYWYRQTLGQGPEFLTYFQNEAQLEKSRLLSDRFSAERPKGSFSTLEIQRTEQGDSAMYLCASGAWTEKLFFGSGTQLSVL.

The chain recombines TRBV7-2 with TRBJ2-7; D not certain. V lost 1 base and J lost 0, with 7 bases in between. This CDR3 has 14 residues. The germline V gene encodes CDR1 SGHTA and CDR2 FQGNSA. This CDR3 reads CASSLERTSYEQYF. The CDR3 nucleotides read TGTGCCAGCAGCTTAGAGCGTACCTCCTACGAGCAGTACTTC. The full variable domain, with the rest looked up from reference TRBV7-2 and TRBJ2-7, is GAGVSQSPSNKVTEKGKDVELRCDPISGHTALYWYRQSLGQGLEFLIYFQGNSAPDKSGLPSDRFSAERTGGSVSTLTIQRTQQEDSAVYLCASSLERTSYEQYFGPGTRLTVT.

This chain connects TRBV18 to TRBJ2-3; TRBD2 matches at 9 bases. The germline V gene encodes CDR1 KGHSH and CDR2 LQKENI. Trimming cost V 6 bases and J 3 bases; bases outside gene matches: 10. The CDR3 spans 16 residues. This CDR3 is CASSRGVAGETDTQYF. CDR3 in DNA: TGTGCCAGCTCCCGTGGGGTAGCGGGAGAAACAGATACGCAGTATTTT. Complete variable domain (other parts from reference TRBV18 and TRBJ2-3): NAGVMQNPRHLVRRRGQEARLRCSPMKGHSHVYWYRQLPEEGLKFMVYLQKENIIDESGMPKERFSAEFPKEGPSILRIQQVVRGDSAAYFCASSRGVAGETDTQYFGPGTRLTVL.

The chain carries TRBV2 and TRBJ2-2; D is possibly TRBD2 (5 bases). This CDR3 spans 11 amino acids. Trimming left V 8 bases short and J 5 bases short, with 6 bases between. Germline CDR1 and CDR2: SNHLY and FYNNEI. The CDR3 protein is CASPGTGELFF. In DNA form, the CDR3 reads TGTGCCAGCCCGGGGACCGGGGAGCTGTTTTTT.

The genes are TRBV5-4 and TRBJ1-2; D is perhaps TRBD1 (5 bases). Trimming pared 4 bases from V and 6 bases from J, leaving 19 bases between. The CDR3 is 15 residues long. The V gene's germline CDR1 is SGHNT and CDR2 YYREEE (reference sequence). The CDR3 here is CASSRGWASGDGYTF. As DNA, the CDR3 is TGTGCCAGCAGCCGGGGGTGGGCGTCTGGGGATGGCTACACCTTC.

This chain uses TRBV7-2 with TRBJ2-3; TRBD2 aligns across 9 bases. The germline gives CDR1 SGHTA, CDR2 FQGNSA. The CDR3 consists of 16 residues. V was clipped by 4 bases and J by 6 bases; unmatched bases: 11. The CDR3 reads CASSSPGLAPWDTQYF. In DNA form, the CDR3 reads TGTGCCAGCAGCTCCCCGGGACTAGCCCCTTGGGATACGCAGTATTTT.